The rows below give T cell receptor beta chains drawn from one sample of a study of cytomegalovirus exposure and HLA in healthy donors. The data were produced by immunoSEQ multiplex PCR, yet TCRdb's version contains in-frame clones alone and is incomplete. Found here are roughly 180,000 clones, over 60% of them singletons; the top ten hold under 2%. What was sequenced was PBMCs. These receptors all come from a man younger than 35 in good health and CMV-seronegative. CDR3s include the opening cysteine and the closing phenylalanine or tryptophan. The D gene is left open where the match is weak. Clone size, where shown, is once, few, many, or a class for clones that have expanded.

V	J	size	D	DNA	CDR3
TRBV7-9	TRBJ2-2	-	TRBD2	TGTGCCAGCAGCTTATTGGAGCGGGGGAGAGACACCGGGGAGCTGTTTTTT	CASSLLERGRDTGELFF
TRBV10-3	TRBJ1-5	-	TRBD1	TGTGCCACAAAGGGACAGGGCAATCAGCCCCAGCATTTT	CATKGQGNQPQHF
TRBV29-1	TRBJ1-1	-	-	TGCAGCGTTGGGGTCGGGAGCACTGAAGCTTTCTTT	CSVGVGSTEAFF
TRBV10-3	TRBJ2-5	-	-	TGTGCCATCAGTGAGCTCCCCCCCGTTCAAGAGACCCAGTACTTC	CAISELPPVQETQYF
TRBV5-1	TRBJ2-2	-	-	TGCGCCAGCAGCTTGGGAAGAGGGGAGGCCGGGGAGCTGTTTTTT	CASSLGRGEAGELFF
TRBV18	TRBJ1-5	-	-	TGTGCCAGCTCACCGAGGGAGGGCATACGGGGTCAGCCCCAGCATTTT	CASSPREGIRGQPQHF
TRBV19	TRBJ2-2	many	-	TGTGCCAGTAATCAGATGAACACCGGGGAGCTGTTTTTT	CASNQMNTGELFF
TRBV28	TRBJ1-5	few	TRBD1	TGTGCCGTCGGGCAGGGGGTCCATCAGCCCCAGCATTTT	CAVGQGVHQPQHF
TRBV5-6	TRBJ2-5	-	-	TGTGCCAGCAGCTTGGGAGGGCCGGGGGAGACCCAGTACTTC	CASSLGGPGETQYF
TRBV9	TRBJ1-5	-	-	TGTGCCAGCAGCGTAGACTCGAGGTTGGAACAGCCCCAGCATTTT	CASSVDSRLEQPQHF
TRBV7-9	TRBJ2-1	-	-	TGTGCCAGCAGCGAGCGGAGCTCCTACAATGAGCAGTTCTTC	CASSERSSYNEQFF
TRBV7-2	TRBJ2-7	-	TRBD2	TGTGCCAGCACCTTAGCGGGGGGACTATCCTACGAGCAGTACTTC	CASTLAGGLSYEQYF
TRBV7-8	TRBJ2-2	-	TRBD2	TGTGCCAGCAGCCTTAGCGGGGTCCTCACCGGGGAGCTGTTTTTT	CASSLSGVLTGELFF
TRBV6-5	TRBJ2-7	-	TRBD2	TGTGCCAGCAGTTACTCCGCGGGAGGGCTTTACGAGCAGTACTTC	CASSYSAGGLYEQYF
TRBV11-2	TRBJ2-7	few	TRBD2	TGTGCCAGCAGCTTCCTAGCGGGAGGGGACGAGCAGTACTTC	CASSFLAGGDEQYF
TRBV27	TRBJ2-7	once	TRBD2	TGTGCCAGCAGTAGACTAGCGGGGTGGTACGAGCAGTACTTC	CASSRLAGWYEQYF
TRBV28	TRBJ2-1	-	TRBD2	TGTGCCAGCAGCCGTATCGGCACTAGCGGGTATAATGAGCAGTTCTTC	CASSRIGTSGYNEQFF
TRBV6-5	TRBJ1-2	-	TRBD1	TGTGCCAGCAGTCCCTCAGGGGGTCTCCTTGCGGGCTACACCTTC	CASSPSGGLLAGYTF
TRBV28	TRBJ2-5	-	-	TGTGCCAGCAGTTTTTCGCAAGAGACCCAGTACTTC	CASSFSQETQYF
TRBV9	TRBJ2-7	once	-	TGTGCCAGCAGCGTAGGGGGCATTAGCTCCTACGAGCAGTACTTC	CASSVGGISSYEQYF
TRBV6-1	TRBJ2-4	-	TRBD2	TGTGCCAGCAGTGCTCGACTCCACGCGGGGTTCCGGGGGGATCGGGACATTCAGTACTTC	CASSARLHAGFRGDRDIQYF
TRBV5-4	TRBJ2-1	-	-	TGTGCCAGCAGCTTGGACTGGGGCCGAAATGAGCAGTTCTTC	CASSLDWGRNEQFF
TRBV2	TRBJ2-1	-	TRBD2	TGTGCCAGCAGTCCGGGACTAGCGGGGGCGGGTGAGCAGTTCTTC	CASSPGLAGAGEQFF
TRBV6-4	TRBJ2-3	-	-	TGTGCCAGCAGATTAGACAGTCACACAGATACGCAGTATTTT	CASRLDSHTDTQYF
TRBV27	TRBJ1-1	-	TRBD1	TGTGCCAGCAGTCAGAGGGACAGGCGAAACACTGAAGCTTTCTTT	CASSQRDRRNTEAFF
TRBV9	TRBJ1-2	-	-	TGTGCCAGCAGCCAAACAGGGAACTATGGCTACACCTTC	CASSQTGNYGYTF
TRBV30	TRBJ1-3	-	-	TGTGCCTTCCGACAGCTCTCTGGAAACACCATATATTTT	CAFRQLSGNTIYF
TRBV6-1	TRBJ2-1	-	-	TGTGCCAGCAGTGAACCGGGGGTAAATGAGCAGTTCTTC	CASSEPGVNEQFF